This passage covers 21 T cell receptor beta chains from one sample sequenced in a study of beta chain features in type 1 diabetes. For these receptors, no antigen is known. The authors reverse transcribed all of the isolated RNA, so sequencing captured expressed TCRB transcripts. Sequencing used immunoSEQ multiplex PCR; TCRdb keeps in-frame clones, though not all of them. Altogether almost 350,000 clones are present, around 9.3% being singletons, with the ten largest covering approximately 1%. Whole-study findings and limits: Significant though moderate, a shortening of TCRB CDR3s appeared in all four CD4+ subsets of Type 1 diabetes patients.

The sequenced material came from central memory CD4+ T cells from blood. The receptor source for this set is a man between 25 and 39 years old with type 1 diabetes.

This chain joins TRBV2 and TRBJ2-7; weak D call: TRBD2 (6 bases). The CDR3 loop spans 14 amino acids. Germline-derived CDR1 and CDR2 are SNHLY and FYNNEI. V was pared by 6 bases and J by 2 bases, with 14 bases between. As DNA, the CDR3 is TGTGCCAGCAGCGCCGGGACTGTACCCTACGAGCAGTACTTC. This gives the protein CASSAGTVPYEQYF.

A few counts support this clone. V usage is TRBV12-1 and J usage is TRBJ1-1; the table's D call, TRBD1, was not checked against the DNA. TRBV12-1 counts as a pseudogene. CDR3 length equals 14 residues. The CDR3 nucleotides are TGTGCCAGCAGCTTTGCGCCTTCTAACCAGGGAGCTTTCTTT. Its protein is CASSFAPSNQGAFF.

The chain joins TRBV4-1 to TRBJ2-1; D unresolved. Germline CDR1 MGHRA, CDR2 YSYEKL. Trimming left V 5 bases short and J 0 bases short, with 14 bases between. This CDR3 contains 16 residues. The CDR3 region is CASSYDLYSSYNEQFF. In DNA form, the CDR3 reads TGCGCCAGCAGCTATGACCTATACAGCTCCTACAATGAGCAGTTCTTC.

This clone was seen at least ten times. Additional DNA sequences in this sample encode the identical CDR3. The chain is built from TRBV11-2 and TRBJ2-7; 7 nucleotides align to TRBD1. Germline trimming cut 3 bases from V and 3 bases from J; bases unmatched to any gene: 2. This CDR3 contains 13 residues. The germline V gene has CDR1 SGHAT and CDR2 FQNNGV. The CDR3 reads CASSLPGGYEQYF. In nucleotides, the CDR3 is TGTGCCAGCAGCTTGCCAGGGGGCTACGAGCAGTACTTC.

The chain recombines TRBV19 with TRBJ1-1; a possible D gene is TRBD1 (5 bases). Germline-derived CDR1 and CDR2 are LNHDA and SQIVND (reference sequence). Trimming shortened V by 5 bases and J by 0 bases, and 10 bases separated the two germline ends. This CDR3 is 14 amino acids long. CDR3 DNA sequence: TGTGCCAGTAGTTCCCAGGGTCTGAACACTGAAGCTTTCTTT. Residues: CASSSQGLNTEAFF.

This clone was detected a few times. The chain uses TRBV29-1 and TRBJ1-5; no firm D call. Germline CDR1 is SQVTM and CDR2 is ANQGSEA. Trimming cost V 4 bases and J 3 bases, with 7 bases left between them. This CDR3 region has 12 residues. The CDR3 sequence: CSVGGNNQPQHF. The CDR3 nucleotides are TGCAGCGTTGGCGGGAACAATCAGCCCCAGCATTTT.

This clone was counted ten times or more. Other DNA variants within this sample encode the same CDR3. The rearrangement uses TRBV6-5 and TRBJ2-5; no clear D. V lost 6 bases to trimming and J lost 1 base, with 3 bases between them. The CDR3 is 11 amino acids. CDR1 is MNHEY, CDR2 SVGAGI, per germline. CDR3 in DNA: TGTGCCAGCAGACGCCAAGAGACCCAGTACTTC. Its translation: CASRRQETQYF.

J is TRBJ2-6 and V is TRBV28, with 8 bases identical to TRBD1. The germline V gene encodes CDR1 MDHEN and CDR2 SYDVKM. The CDR3 runs to 15 residues. After removal of 5 bases from V and 4 bases from J, the junction contained 4 bases not matched to a gene. The CDR3 nucleotides are TGTGCCAGCAGTCGGACAGGGAGAGGGGCCAACGTCCTGACTTTC. Its protein is CASSRTGRGANVLTF. The variable domain in full, with the rest retrieved from reference TRBV28 and TRBJ2-6, is DVKVTQSSRYLVKRTGEKVFLECVQDMDHENMFWYRQDPGLGLRLIYFSYDVKMKEKGDIPEGYSVSREKKERFSLILESASTNQTSMYLCASSRTGRGANVLTFGAGSRLTVL.

The chain recombines TRBV11-2 with TRBJ2-7; D not resolved. The CDR3 is 14 amino acids. Trimming stripped 5 bases from V and 2 bases from J, with 13 bases between. Germline V gives CDR1 SGHAT, CDR2 FQNNGV. DNA of the CDR3: TGTGCCAGCAGCCCCATGATCGGTCCCTACGAGCAGTACTTC. Amino acid sequence: CASSPMIGPYEQYF.

J is TRBJ1-1 and V is TRBV30; D remains ambiguous. The CDR3 consists of 13 residues. Germline V gene lookup returns CDR1 GTSNPN and CDR2 SVGIG (reference sequence). Trimming stripped 4 bases from V and 0 bases from J, with 9 bases between. CDR3 residues: CAWTMGMNTEAFF. DNA for the CDR3: TGTGCCTGGACTATGGGGATGAACACTGAAGCTTTCTTT.

Ten or more counts support this clone. The gene calls are TRBV27 and TRBJ1-5, with TRBD1 matching 7 bases. The germline V gene encodes CDR1 MNHEY and CDR2 SMNVEV (reference sequence). V lost 7 bases to trimming and J lost 3 bases; unmatched junction nucleotides: 9. The CDR3 sequence is 15 residues long. CDR3 in DNA: TGTGCCAGCAAAAAAACAGGGGAGAACAATCAGCCCCAGCATTTT. Encoded protein: CASKKTGENNQPQHF.

This clone has a handful of counts. This chain links TRBV25-1 with TRBJ1-2; D gene ambiguous. Germline CDR1 reads MGHDK; CDR2 reads SYGVNS. Trimming cost V 3 bases and J 8 bases, with 13 bases left between them. CDR3 length: 13 residues. In DNA form, the CDR3 reads TGTGCCAGCAGTGAGGAGGAAGTACTGGGCTACACCTTC. Translation: CASSEEEVLGYTF.

This clone has only a few counts. This chain uses TRBV7-9 with TRBJ1-1, with no clear D. There are 13 residues in the CDR3. The V gene lost 5 bases and the J gene lost 0 bases, with 7 bases spanning the gap. Germline CDR1 is SEHNR and CDR2 is FQNEAQ (reference sequence). CDR3 coding DNA: TGTGCCAGCAGCCCCATGGTGAACACTGAAGCTTTCTTT. Translated, it gives CASSPMVNTEAFF.

The chain is built from TRBV5-4 and TRBJ2-3; a possible D gene is TRBD1 (6 bases). The germline gives CDR1 SGHNT, CDR2 YYREEE (reference sequence). V lost 0 bases and J 6 bases, leaving 14 bases between the germline ends. This CDR3 has 15 amino acids. The chain's CDR3 is CASSLGGLRSDTQYF. The CDR3 DNA reads as TGTGCCAGCAGCTTGGGGGGGCTAAGGAGCGATACGCAGTATTTT.

J is TRBJ1-3 and V is TRBV29-1; perhaps TRBD1 as D (6 bases). V gave up 5 bases and J gave up 1 base, with 12 bases separating them. CDR1 SQVTM and CDR2 ANQGSEA come from the germline V gene. The CDR3 is 14 amino acids. DNA of the CDR3: TGCAGCGTTCTAAAAACAGGGTCTGGAAACACCATATATTTT. It yields the protein CSVLKTGSGNTIYF. The full variable domain, rest sourced from reference TRBV29-1 and TRBJ1-3, is SAVISQKPSRDICQRGTSLTIQCQVDSQVTMMFWYRQQPGQSLTLIATANQGSEATYESGFVIDKFPISRPNLTFSTLTVSNMSPEDSSIYLCSVLKTGSGNTIYFGEGSWLTVV.

The rearrangement joins TRBV29-1 to TRBJ2-1, with 10 bases aligning to TRBD1. Germline V CDR1 and CDR2: SQVTM, ANQGSEA. The CDR3 is 13 amino acids. Losses at the gene ends were 6 bases for V and 4 bases for J; bases not matched to a gene: 3. The CDR3 loop is CSVAGQGYNEQFF. CDR3 nucleotide sequence: TGCAGCGTGGCGGGACAGGGGTACAATGAGCAGTTCTTC.

The chain joins TRBV23-1 to TRBJ2-1; a possible D gene is TRBD2 (7 bases). TRBV23-1 is labeled an ORF, and its function is uncertain. The CDR3 covers 12 residues. V was cut by 11 bases and J by 6 bases, with 14 bases left in between. DNA for the CDR3: TGCGCCGCTGGGGGGGCTAGCAATGAGCAGTTCTTC. Its protein product is CAAGGASNEQFF.

The V call is TRBV6-5, the J call TRBJ1-2; 7 bases line up with TRBD1. Germline assignment: CDR1 MNHEY and CDR2 SVGAGI. This CDR3 region has 15 residues. The V gene end was trimmed by 6 bases and the J gene end by 3 bases; junction bases not matched to a gene: 10. The CDR3 nucleotides are TGTGCCAGCAGCCCAAGGGGAGGGGGCGACTATGGCTACACCTTC. It is translated as CASSPRGGGDYGYTF.

The V call is TRBV5-6, the J call TRBJ1-6, with 8 nucleotides matching TRBD1. Germline V gene sequence: CDR1 SGHDT, CDR2 YYEEEE. There are 15 residues in the CDR3. V lost 4 bases, J lost 7 bases, and 7 bases stayed unmatched. CDR3 amino acids: CASSRGQVENSPLHF. In DNA, the CDR3 is TGTGCCAGCAGCAGGGGACAGGTGGAAAATTCACCCCTCCACTTT.

This clone was seen a few times. This sample also contains other DNA sequences that code for the same CDR3. The chain uses TRBV6-5 and TRBJ1-3, with D hard to call. Trimming left V 2 bases short and J 1 base short, with 6 bases between. The CDR3 has 14 residues. CDR1 and CDR2 (germline): MNHEY, SVGAGI. The CDR3 sequence: CASSYGESGNTIYF. The CDR3 coding sequence is TGTGCCAGCAGTTACGGGGAGTCTGGAAACACCATATATTTT.

This clone occurred once. The J gene is TRBJ2-3, the V gene TRBV7-2; a possible D gene is TRBD2 (5 bases). The V gene lost 5 bases and the J gene lost 4 bases, with 13 bases spanning the gap. From germline, CDR1 is SGHTA and CDR2 FQGNSA. This CDR3 has 14 residues. The CDR3 nucleotides read TGTGCCAGCAGCGCCACTAGTGCCGCAGATACGCAGTATTTT. Translation gives CASSATSAADTQYF.